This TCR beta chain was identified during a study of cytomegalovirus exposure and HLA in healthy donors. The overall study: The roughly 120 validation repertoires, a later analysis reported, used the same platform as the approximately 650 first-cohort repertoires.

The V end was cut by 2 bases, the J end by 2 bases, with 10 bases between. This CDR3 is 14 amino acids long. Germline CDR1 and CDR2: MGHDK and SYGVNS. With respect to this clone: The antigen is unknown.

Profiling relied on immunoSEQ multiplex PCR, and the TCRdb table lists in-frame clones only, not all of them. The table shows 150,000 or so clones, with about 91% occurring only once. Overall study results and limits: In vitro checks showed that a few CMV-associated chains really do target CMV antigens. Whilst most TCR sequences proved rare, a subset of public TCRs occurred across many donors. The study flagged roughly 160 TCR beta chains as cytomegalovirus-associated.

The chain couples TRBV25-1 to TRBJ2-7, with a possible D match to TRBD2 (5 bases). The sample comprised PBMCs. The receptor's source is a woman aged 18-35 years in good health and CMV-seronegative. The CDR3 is CASSEAGKTYEQYF. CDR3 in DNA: TGTGCCAGCAGTGAAGCCGGGAAAACCTACGAGCAGTACTTC.